This TCR beta chain was sequenced during a study of radiotherapy plus CTLA-4 blockade in lung cancer. Notes on the study in general: Together with interferon-beta, which increased in serum after radiation, early dynamic changes in blood T cell clones were reportedly the best predictors of response.

Germline CDR1 SGHTA, CDR2 FQGNSA. The CDR3 totals 15 residues. Trimming removed 6 bases from V and 3 bases from J; junction bases left unmatched: 4. Clones were sequenced by immunoSEQ multiplex PCR, and TCRdb holds only the in-frame ones, with some missing. The sample holds fewer than 40,000 clones; around three quarters are singletons and the top ten take almost 9%. A remark on this clone: Its antigen is undetermined.

Sequencing used peripheral blood, obtained from a patient treated with radiotherapy plus ipilimumab. This TCR was recovered from a human donor with non-small cell lung cancer who had stable disease on radiotherapy plus ipilimumab. This chain joins TRBV7-2 and TRBJ2-1; 11 nucleotides agree with TRBD2. For the CDR3, the DNA is TGTGCCAGCAGTTTGACTAGCGGGGTCTACAATGAGCAGTTCTTC. Residues: CASSLTSGVYNEQFF.